Listed here are 12 T cell receptor beta chains from one sample, sequenced in a study of blood T cell repertoires in COVID-19. The repertoire was sequenced with immunoSEQ multiplex PCR; TCRdb's copy has only in-frame clones and lacks some. Here the sample spans about 100,000 clones, approximately 88% being singletons. The sequencing sample was made of peripheral blood. The receptors come from a man aged 80 or over with acute or convalescent COVID-19.

The genes are TRBV30 and TRBJ2-7, with 9 bases that match TRBD1. The CDR3 length is 13 residues. V was clipped by 7 bases and J by 4 bases; unmatched bases: 8. CDR1 and CDR2 (germline): GTSNPN, SVGIG (reference sequence). The CDR3 sequence: CALGGQGSYEQYF. The CDR3 nucleotides read TGTGCCTTGGGGGGACAGGGTTCGTACGAGCAGTACTTC.

The sample holds a few counts of this clone. The chain uses TRBV11-2 and TRBJ1-4, with D maybe TRBD1 (5 bases). This CDR3 is built from 17 residues. V was cut by 1 base and J by 6 bases, with 18 bases left in between. Looked up from germline, CDR1 is SGHAT and CDR2 is FQNNGV. The CDR3, as DNA: TGTGCCAGCAGCTTAGTCCCATTAGAGGCAGGGTATGAAAAACTGTTTTTT. This sequence encodes CASSLVPLEAGYEKLFF.

This chain links TRBV2 with TRBJ1-5; TRBD1 aligns across 7 bases. With V trimmed by 4 bases and J by 6 bases, 6 bases remained unmatched. This CDR3 spans 14 amino acids. CDR1 and CDR2 from the germline V gene are SNHLY and FYNNEI. CDR3 DNA: TGTGCCAGCAGTGCTGGACAGGCTGGTCAGCCCCAGCATTTT. This codes for CASSAGQAGQPQHF.

This clone was counted once. The V gene is TRBV20-1, the J gene TRBJ2-1, with 7 bases aligning to TRBD2. Germline trimming cut 3 bases from V and 6 bases from J; bases unmatched to any gene: 14. CDR3 size: 16 residues. Germline V lookup: CDR1 DFQATT, CDR2 SNEGSKA (reference sequence). The DNA for the CDR3 is TGCAGTGCTAGTGCTTTCGCGGGAGCATCTGGCAATGAGCAGTTCTTC. It specifies CSASAFAGASGNEQFF.

This sequence joins TRBV5-4 and TRBJ2-1; TRBD2 agrees at 7 bases. The CDR3 runs 14 residues. Germline loops: CDR1 SGHNT, CDR2 YYREEE (reference sequence). The V and J ends lost 7 bases and 0 bases, in that order; junction bases with no gene match: 4. The CDR3 bases are TGTGCCAGCTCCACGGGGGGCTCCTACAATGAGCAGTTCTTC. Protein product: CASSTGGSYNEQFF.

This clone showed up just once. The chain has TRBV3-1 (or the pseudogene TRBV3-2) and TRBJ1-2; a possible D gene is TRBD1 (6 bases). CDR3 length: 14 amino acids. The germline V gene encodes CDR1 LGHDT and CDR2 YNNKEL (reference sequence). V lost 0 bases and J 4 bases, leaving 9 bases between the germline ends. The CDR3 loop reads CASSQERGGYGYTF. DNA of the CDR3: TGTGCCAGCAGCCAAGAAAGAGGGGGCTATGGCTACACCTTC.

This chain links TRBV7-8 with TRBJ1-2; 7 bases line up with TRBD1. CDR1 and CDR2 from the germline V gene are SGHVS and FQNEAQ. The CDR3 runs 15 residues. V dropped 1 base and J dropped 3; count of bases not matched to a gene: 5. The CDR3 region is CASSLDRGSYYGYTF. In nucleotides, the CDR3 is TGTGCCAGCAGCTTAGACAGGGGATCCTACTATGGCTACACCTTC. Full variable domain (remainder filled in from reference TRBV7-8 and TRBJ1-2): GAGVSQSPRYKVAKRGQDVALRCDPISGHVSLFWYQQALGQGPEFLTYFQNEAQLDKSGLPSDRFFAERPEGSVSTLKIQRTQQEDSAVYLCASSLDRGSYYGYTFGSGTRLTVV.

This chain joins TRBV6-6 and TRBJ1-1; maybe TRBD1 (5 bases). V shed 0 bases and J shed 1 base, with 9 bases lying between them. The CDR3 is 15 residues long. CDR1 is MNHNY, CDR2 SVGAGI, per germline (reference sequence). CDR3 in amino acids: CASSYSGQGNTEAFF. DNA for the CDR3: TGTGCCAGCAGTTACTCTGGGCAGGGGAACACTGAAGCTTTCTTT.

This chain uses TRBV10-3 with TRBJ2-3, with 7 bases that match TRBD1. The germline CDR1 and CDR2 sequences are ENHRY and SYGVKD. The CDR3 runs to 16 residues. V shed 6 bases, J shed 2 bases, and the junction held 11 bases outside the gene matches. DNA for the CDR3: TGTGCCATCAGGTCGGGACAGCTAACGTTCACAGATACGCAGTATTTT. Encoded protein: CAIRSGQLTFTDTQYF.

The chain recombines TRBV9 with TRBJ2-2, with D perhaps TRBD2 (7 bases). V lost 2 bases and J lost 3, with 20 bases in between. Per germline, CDR1 SGDLS and CDR2 YYNGEE. This CDR3 is 18 amino acids long. The CDR3 region is CASSVLPGGGSDTGELFF. The CDR3 DNA reads as TGTGCCAGCAGCGTCCTCCCGGGGGGCGGGTCGGACACCGGGGAGCTGTTTTTT. The full variable domain, its missing parts supplied by reference TRBV9 and TRBJ2-2, is DSGVTQTPKHLITATGQRVTLRCSPRSGDLSVYWYQQSLDQGLQFLIQYYNGEERAKGNILERFSAQQFPDLHSELNLSSLELGDSALYFCASSVLPGGGSDTGELFFGEGSRLTVL.

The chain links TRBV18 to TRBJ2-7, with D perhaps matching TRBD1 (6 bases). The CDR3 has 13 amino acids. CDR1 is KGHSH and CDR2 is LQKENI in the germline V gene. Trimming pared 6 bases from V and 1 base from J, leaving 10 bases between. CDR3 nucleotide sequence: TGTGCCAGCTCGGTCGACAGGTCCTACGAGCAGTACTTC. Its translation: CASSVDRSYEQYF.

This clone has only a few counts. The chain combines TRBV5-7 with TRBJ1-3; TRBD1 is a possible D gene (6 bases). TRBV5-7 counts as an open reading frame of uncertain function. V was clipped by 3 bases and J by 4 bases, with 11 bases between them. This CDR3 has 14 amino acids. The DNA for the CDR3 is TGTGCCAGCAGCTACAGGGCTACGGGAAACACCATATATTTT. It specifies CASSYRATGNTIYF.